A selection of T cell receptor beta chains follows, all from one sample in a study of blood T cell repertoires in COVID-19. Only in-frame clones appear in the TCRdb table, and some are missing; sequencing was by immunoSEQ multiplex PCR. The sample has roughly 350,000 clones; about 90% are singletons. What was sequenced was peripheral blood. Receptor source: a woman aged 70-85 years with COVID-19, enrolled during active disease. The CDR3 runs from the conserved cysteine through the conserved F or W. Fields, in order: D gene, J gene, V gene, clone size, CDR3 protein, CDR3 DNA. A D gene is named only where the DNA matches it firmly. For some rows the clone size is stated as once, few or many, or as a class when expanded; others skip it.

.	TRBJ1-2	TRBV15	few	CATSRGPGGYTF	TGTGCCACCAGCAGAGGTCCGGGTGGCTACACCTTC
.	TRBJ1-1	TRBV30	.	CAWSDNWNTEAFF	TGTGCCTGGAGCGACAACTGGAACACTGAAGCTTTCTTT
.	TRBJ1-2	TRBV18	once	CASSPAGGGDYGYTF	TGTGCCAGCTCACCAGCGGGGGGAGGTGACTATGGCTACACCTTC
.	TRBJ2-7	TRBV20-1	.	CSARTGYEQYF	TGCAGTGCCCGGACTGGCTACGAGCAGTACTTC
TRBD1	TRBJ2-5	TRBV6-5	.	CASSYNRGFQETQYF	TGTGCCAGCAGTTATAACAGGGGATTCCAAGAGACCCAGTACTTC
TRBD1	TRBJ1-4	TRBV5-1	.	CASSLGRQGGKLFF	TGCGCCAGCAGCTTGGGGCGGCAGGGGGGAAAACTGTTTTTT
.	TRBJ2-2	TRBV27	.	CASSFLRQNTGELFF	TGTGCCAGCAGTTTTCTGAGACAAAACACCGGGGAGCTGTTTTTT
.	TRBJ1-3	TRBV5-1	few	CASSLVSSGSGNTIYF	TGCGCCAGCAGCTTGGTTAGTTCGGGATCTGGAAACACCATATATTTT
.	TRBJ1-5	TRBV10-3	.	CAISESPGQPQHF	TGTGCCATCAGTGAGTCGCCGGGACAGCCCCAGCATTTT
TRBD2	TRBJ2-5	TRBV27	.	CASSFGLAGETQYF	TGTGCCAGCAGTTTTGGGCTAGCGGGAGAGACCCAGTACTTC
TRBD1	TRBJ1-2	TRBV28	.	CASSSPGTGISHGYTF	TGTGCCAGCAGTTCCCCCGGGACAGGGATAAGTCATGGCTACACCTTC
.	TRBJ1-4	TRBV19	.	CASSIAWAGLAEKLFF	TGTGCCAGTAGTATAGCATGGGCAGGATTGGCGGAAAAACTGTTTTTT
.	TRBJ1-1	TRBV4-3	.	CASSQDGSGGTEAFF	TGCGCCAGCAGCCAAGATGGATCGGGGGGCACTGAAGCTTTCTTT
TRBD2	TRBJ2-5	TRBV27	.	CASSFLAGVETQYF	TGTGCCAGCAGTTTCCTAGCGGGGGTGGAGACCCAGTACTTC
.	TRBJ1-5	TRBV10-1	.	CASSEQGRQPQHF	TGCGCCAGCAGTGAACAAGGGAGGCAGCCCCAGCATTTT
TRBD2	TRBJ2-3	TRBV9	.	CASSSLTSGRDTQYF	TGTGCCAGCAGCTCGTTGACTAGCGGGAGGGATACGCAGTATTTT
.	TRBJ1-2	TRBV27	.	CASSLKGSWSYGYTF	TGTGCCAGCAGTTTAAAAGGCAGTTGGAGCTATGGCTACACCTTC
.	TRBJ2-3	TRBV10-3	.	CAIRGQTSTDTQYF	TGTGCCATCAGAGGTCAGACAAGCACAGATACGCAGTATTTT
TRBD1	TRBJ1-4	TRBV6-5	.	CASTTGAREKLFF	TGTGCCAGTACCACAGGGGCGCGGGAAAAACTGTTTTTT
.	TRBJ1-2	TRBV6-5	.	CASSTGVAGYTF	TGTGCCAGCAGTACGGGGGTGGCTGGCTACACCTTC
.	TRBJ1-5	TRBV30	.	CAWSVGRPSLNQPQHF	TGTGCCTGGAGTGTAGGCAGGCCTTCCTTGAATCAGCCCCAGCATTTT
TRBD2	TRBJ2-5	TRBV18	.	CASSPGLGVQETQYF	TGTGCCAGCTCACCAGGACTAGGTGTCCAAGAGACCCAGTACTTC
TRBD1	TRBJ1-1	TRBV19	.	CASSRGQGDTEAFF	TGTGCCAGTAGTAGGGGACAGGGAGACACTGAAGCTTTCTTT
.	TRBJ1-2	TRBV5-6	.	CASSLGTDHNYGYTF	TGTGCCAGCAGCTTGGGGACAGACCATAACTATGGCTACACCTTC
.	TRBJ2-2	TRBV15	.	CATSRDRLNTGELFF	TGTGCCACCAGCAGGGACAGATTAAACACCGGGGAGCTGTTTTTT
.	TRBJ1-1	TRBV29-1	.	CSVRRVNTEAFF	TGCAGCGTTAGAAGAGTGAACACTGAAGCTTTCTTT
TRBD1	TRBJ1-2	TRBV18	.	CASSPGTEYGYTF	TGTGCCAGCTCACCCGGGACAGAGTATGGCTACACCTTC
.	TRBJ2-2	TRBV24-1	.	CATSGSRGRFNTGELFF	TGTGCCACCAGTGGGTCCCGGGGGAGGTTCAACACCGGGGAGCTGTTTTTT
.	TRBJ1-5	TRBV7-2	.	CASSAPGGLNQPQHF	TGTGCCAGCAGCGCCCCGGGGGGACTCAATCAGCCCCAGCATTTT
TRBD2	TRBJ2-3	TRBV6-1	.	CASSKAGTSTDTQYF	TGTGCCAGCAGTAAAGCGGGGACTAGCACAGATACGCAGTATTTT
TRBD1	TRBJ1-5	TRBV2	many	CASSPGQGLVRNQPQHF	TGTGCCAGCAGTCCGGGACAGGGACTAGTAAGAAATCAGCCCCAGCATTTT
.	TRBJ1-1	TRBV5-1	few	CASSPDSNTEAFF	TGCGCCAGCAGCCCAGACTCGAACACTGAAGCTTTCTTT
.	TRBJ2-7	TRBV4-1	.	CASSRQGSSYEQYF	TGCGCCAGCAGCCGTCAGGGGTCTTCCTACGAGCAGTACTTC
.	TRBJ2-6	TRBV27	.	CASSPGGHGANVLTF	TGTGCCAGCAGCCCAGGGGGGCACGGGGCCAACGTCCTGACTTTC
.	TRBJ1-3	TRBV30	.	CAVEGNTIYF	TGTGCGGTAGAGGGAAACACCATATATTTT
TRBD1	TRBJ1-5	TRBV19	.	CASNPGQSNQPQHF	TGTGCCAGTAACCCGGGACAGAGCAATCAGCCCCAGCATTTT
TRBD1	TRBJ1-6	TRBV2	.	CASSGGTGGSPLHF	TGTGCCAGCAGTGGAGGGACAGGGGGTTCACCCCTCCACTTT
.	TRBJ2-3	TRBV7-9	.	CASQLTGADTQYF	TGTGCCAGCCAGCTGACAGGAGCAGATACGCAGTATTTT
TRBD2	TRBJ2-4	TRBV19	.	CASRARGLAGGRAKNIQYF	TGTGCCAGTAGGGCCCGAGGACTAGCGGGGGGACGGGCCAAAAACATTCAGTACTTC
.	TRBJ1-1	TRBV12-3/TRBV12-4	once	CASSLTGVQAAFF	TGTGCCAGCAGTTTAACCGGGGTCCAGGCCGCTTTCTTT
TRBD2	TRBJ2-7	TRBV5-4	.	CASSLSSGGPYEQYF	TGTGCCAGCAGCTTGTCCTCGGGGGGGCCCTACGAGCAGTACTTC
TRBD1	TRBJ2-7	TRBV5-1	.	CASRGTGTEFYEQYF	TGCGCCAGCAGGGGGACCGGGACAGAGTTCTACGAGCAGTACTTC
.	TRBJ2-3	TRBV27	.	CASSSAGPYTQYF	TGTGCCAGCAGTTCGGCGGGGCCGTATACGCAGTATTTT
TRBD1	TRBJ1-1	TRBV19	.	CASSRQTGLNGEAFF	TGTGCCAGTAGTAGACAGACAGGGCTGAATGGTGAAGCTTTCTTT
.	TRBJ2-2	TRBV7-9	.	CASSPVPPTVNTGELFF	TGTGCCAGCAGCCCAGTACCCCCGACAGTGAACACCGGGGAGCTGTTTTTT
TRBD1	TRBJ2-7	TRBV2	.	CASSEERMGQGRNEQYF	TGTGCCAGCAGTGAAGAACGTATGGGACAGGGAAGAAACGAGCAGTACTTC
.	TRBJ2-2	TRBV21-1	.	CASSRGGRDTGELFF	TGTGCCAGCAGCCGAGGAGGGAGAGACACCGGGGAGCTGTTTTTT
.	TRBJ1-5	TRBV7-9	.	CASSLAGAGNQPQHF	TGTGCCAGCAGCTTAGCTGGGGCCGGCAATCAGCCCCAGCATTTT
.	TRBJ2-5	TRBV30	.	CAWSVTGARETQYF	TGTGCCTGGAGTGTCACTGGGGCTAGGGAGACCCAGTACTTC
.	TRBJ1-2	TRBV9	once	CASSTWDSRYGYTF	TGTGCCAGCAGCACCTGGGACTCCCGGTATGGCTACACCTTC
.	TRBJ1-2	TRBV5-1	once	CASSPTPGEGNYGYTF	TGCGCCAGCAGCCCAACCCCGGGGGAGGGAAACTATGGCTACACCTTC
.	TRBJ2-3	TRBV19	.	CASSSRRQLSTDTQYF	TGTGCCAGTAGTAGCCGACGACAGCTTTCCACAGATACGCAGTATTTT
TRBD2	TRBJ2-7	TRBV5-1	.	CASSLDGGGYEQYF	TGCGCCAGCAGCTTGGACGGCGGGGGTTACGAGCAGTACTTC